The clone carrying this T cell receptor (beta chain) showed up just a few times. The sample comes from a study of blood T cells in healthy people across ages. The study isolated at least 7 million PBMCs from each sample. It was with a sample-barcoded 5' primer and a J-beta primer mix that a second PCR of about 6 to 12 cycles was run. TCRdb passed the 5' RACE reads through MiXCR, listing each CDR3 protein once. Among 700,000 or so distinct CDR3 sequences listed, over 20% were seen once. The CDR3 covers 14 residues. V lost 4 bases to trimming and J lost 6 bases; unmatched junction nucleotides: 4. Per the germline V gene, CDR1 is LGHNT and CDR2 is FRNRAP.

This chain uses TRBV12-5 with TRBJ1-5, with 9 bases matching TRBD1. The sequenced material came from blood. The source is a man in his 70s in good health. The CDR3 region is CASGSGQGSQPQHF. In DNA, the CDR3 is TGTGCTAGTGGTTCGGGACAGGGAAGTCAGCCCCAGCATTTT.